These T cell receptor beta chains were read from a single sample in a study of T cells in Graves' hyperthyroidism and ophthalmopathy. TCRdb redid the calling of the multiplex PCR reads with MiXCR, one entry per CDR3 protein. This table has roughly 510,000 distinct CDR3 sequences, over 35% appearing once. The sample was peripheral blood or thyroid tissue (not recorded which). All receptors come from an adult woman with Graves' disease, either hyperthyroidism or ophthalmopathy (not recorded which). The CDR3 runs from the conserved cysteine through the conserved F or W. D genes are given only for firm matches. Clone size appears in some rows only: once, few, many, or a class for an expanded clone.

J gene	V gene	clone size	D gene	CDR3 DNA	CDR3 protein
TRBJ1-1	TRBV12-3/TRBV12-4	many	.	TGTGCCAGCAGTAACAGGGTTGCGAACACTGAAGCTTTCTTT	CASSNRVANTEAFF
TRBJ1-2	TRBV28	.	.	TGTGCCAGCAGAACCCAGGAAAACTATGGCTACACCTTC	CASRTQENYGYTF
TRBJ1-2	TRBV6-5	.	.	TGTGCCAGCAGTTACCCAATCCGGACTGGCTACACCTTC	CASSYPIRTGYTF
TRBJ2-7	TRBV7-8	many	.	TGTGCCAGCGCAAAGGTGGGCTACGAGCAGTACTTC	CASAKVGYEQYF
TRBJ2-6	TRBV20-1	many	.	TGCAGTGCTAGACCGACAGGCGTCTCTGGGGCCAACGTCCTGACTTTC	CSARPTGVSGANVLTF
TRBJ1-1	TRBV2	.	.	TGTGCCAGCAGATACAGGATTGAAGCTTTCTTT	CASRYRIEAFF
TRBJ2-1	TRBV29-1	.	TRBD1	TGCAGCGTAGACGGGACAGCGAGCTCCTACAATGAGCAGTTCTTC	CSVDGTASSYNEQFF
TRBJ2-7	TRBV20-1	many	TRBD1	TGCAGTGCTAGATCTCCGGGACAGGGGATCTCCTACGAGCAGTACTTC	CSARSPGQGISYEQYF
TRBJ1-1	TRBV2	many	.	TGTGCCAGCAGCCCTCAAGGTCGAATGAACACTGAAGCTTTCTTT	CASSPQGRMNTEAFF
TRBJ1-2	TRBV7-9	.	TRBD1	TGTGCCAGCAGCTTAAATGCCAGGGGGCGCGAGGATGGCTACACCTTC	CASSLNARGREDGYTF
TRBJ1-5	TRBV10-3	once	.	TGTGCCATCAGTGAGTCGATTAGTCAGCCCCAGCATTTT	CAISESISQPQHF
TRBJ1-1	TRBV3-1	many	.	TGTGCCAGCAGCCGGGGCCATCGTGCTCCACGAACTGAAGCTTTCTTT	CASSRGHRAPRTEAFF
TRBJ1-2	TRBV15	.	.	TGTGCCACCAGCAGAACCCGACAGGCGATTAACTATGGCTACACCTTC	CATSRTRQAINYGYTF
TRBJ1-2	TRBV11-2	once	.	TGTGCCAGCGCAAGAGTTAACTATGGCTACACCTTC	CASARVNYGYTF
TRBJ2-5	TRBV13	few	.	TGTGCCAGCAGTTTGACGACCCAGTACTTC	CASSLTTQYF
TRBJ1-2	TRBV4-1	few	TRBD1	TGCGCCAGCAGCCAAGGGATAGCGGGACAGCTCTATGGCTACACCTTC	CASSQGIAGQLYGYTF
TRBJ2-7	TRBV2	.	.	TGTGCCAGCAGTGTAAAGATAGAGCAGTACTTC	CASSVKIEQYF
TRBJ1-1	TRBV20-1	.	.	TGCAGTGCTAGGAGGGTGGATACTGAAGCTTTCTTT	CSARRVDTEAFF
TRBJ1-2	TRBV29-1	few	TRBD1	TGCAGCGTCGACAGGGGGCGATATGGCTACACCTTC	CSVDRGRYGYTF
TRBJ1-1	TRBV7-8	many	.	TGTGCCAGCAGTCCGGGAACTGAAGCTTTCTTT	CASSPGTEAFF
TRBJ1-1	TRBV29-1	.	.	TGCAGCGTTGAAGCTCTAAGGGAAAGGGCTGAAGCTTTCTTT	CSVEALRERAEAFF
TRBJ1-1	TRBV15	few	.	TGTGCCACCAGCAGAGTTGGGAGCACTGAAGCTTTCTTT	CATSRVGSTEAFF
TRBJ1-6	TRBV6-1	many	.	TGTGCCAGCAGTGAATTAAGGGACGGCAATTCACCCCTCCACTTT	CASSELRDGNSPLHF
TRBJ2-3	TRBV25-1	few	.	TGTGCCAGCAGTGAATCATTCCGGGGTTACACAGATACGCAGTATTTT	CASSESFRGYTDTQYF
TRBJ2-5	TRBV7-2	.	TRBD1	TGTGCCAGCAGTCGGGACAGGGTGTTTGCAGAGACCCAGTACTTC	CASSRDRVFAETQYF
TRBJ2-2	TRBV5-1	many	.	TGCGCCAGCAGCCTTGACAGGACGAACACCGGGGAGCTGTTTTTT	CASSLDRTNTGELFF
TRBJ2-7	TRBV7-8	many	.	TGTGCCAGCAGCTTAGGTGGGGGAAACGAGCAGTACTTC	CASSLGGGNEQYF
TRBJ2-7	TRBV4-2	many	.	TGTGCCAGCAGCCAAGAACTCAGCGGGCCCACCTACGAGCAGTACTTC	CASSQELSGPTYEQYF
TRBJ2-7	TRBV11-2	many	TRBD1	TGTGCCAGCAGCTTACAGGGGGCTTTGGAGCAGTACTTC	CASSLQGALEQYF
TRBJ2-5	TRBV5-6	.	TRBD1	TGTGCCAGCAGCCCTCCGACAGGGGTGGCGACCCAGTACTTC	CASSPPTGVATQYF
TRBJ2-5	TRBV2	many	.	TGTGCCAGCAGTGAACAGGAGGAGACCCAGTACTTC	CASSEQEETQYF
TRBJ2-2	TRBV7-2	.	TRBD2	TGTGCCAGCAGCTTGGGAACTAGCGGGATTGAGCAGTTTTTT	CASSLGTSGIEQFF
TRBJ1-6	TRBV7-9	few	.	TGTGCCAGCTCAAGGAGCAGCTCGAATTCACCCCTCCACTTT	CASSRSSSNSPLHF
TRBJ2-1	TRBV29-1	.	.	TGCAGCGTTCGCGGAGGCCGAACGGGGGAGCAGTTCTTC	CSVRGGRTGEQFF
TRBJ2-7	TRBV12-3/TRBV12-4	.	.	TGTGCCAGCAGTTATAGGGCGGGAGAGCAGTACTTC	CASSYRAGEQYF
TRBJ1-6	TRBV2	many	.	TGTGCCAGCAGTGAAGGGACAGCAGATAATTCACCCCTCCACTTT	CASSEGTADNSPLHF
TRBJ1-2	TRBV29-1	many	.	TGCAGCGTTGACTATGACGTGGGCAGGAACTATGGCTACACCTTC	CSVDYDVGRNYGYTF
TRBJ2-2	TRBV24-1	.	.	TGTGCCACCGGCAACACCGGGGAGCTGTTTTTT	CATGNTGELFF
TRBJ1-2	TRBV28	few	.	TGTGCCAGCAGTTCGTGGATCCGGGGGGGCTACACCTTC	CASSSWIRGGYTF
TRBJ2-6	TRBV6-1	.	.	TGTGCCAGCAGTGATCCTCCCAAGGGGACCCTCTCTGGGGCCAACGTCCTGACTTTC	CASSDPPKGTLSGANVLTF
TRBJ2-7	TRBV20-1	.	TRBD2	TGCAGTGCTGCGGGGGTCTCCTACGAGCAGTACTTC	CSAAGVSYEQYF
TRBJ2-5	TRBV10-3	.	.	TGTGCCATCAGTGGGGTGGGAGCGGAGACCCAGTACTTC	CAISGVGAETQYF
TRBJ2-2	TRBV7-3	many	.	TGTGCCAGCAGCTTATATGGGGGGGCGAGAACCGGGGAGCTGTTTTTT	CASSLYGGARTGELFF
TRBJ2-5	TRBV2	.	.	TGTGCCAGCACCCGCTTTGGGGGGCAAGAGACCCAGTACTTC	CASTRFGGQETQYF
TRBJ1-6	TRBV2	.	TRBD1	TGTGCCAGCGGGACAGGTTCTTCACCCCTCCACTTT	CASGTGSSPLHF
TRBJ2-6	TRBV9	many	.	TGTGCCAGCAGCGTTTCAGGCCTGACCTCTGGGGCCAACGTCCTGACTTTC	CASSVSGLTSGANVLTF
TRBJ2-7	TRBV29-1	.	TRBD2	TGCAGCTGCCGACTAGCGGCCCTCTCCTACGAGCAGTACTTC	CSCRLAALSYEQYF
TRBJ2-5	TRBV2	many	.	TGTGCCAGCAGTGTCAGAGGGATGGAGACCCAGTACTTC	CASSVRGMETQYF
TRBJ2-5	TRBV12-3/TRBV12-4	.	.	TGTGCCAGCAGTTTTCGTCCCGGGTCCGAGACCCAGTACTTC	CASSFRPGSETQYF
TRBJ1-5	TRBV6-6	.	.	TGTGCCAGCAGCCCGGACAGACACAATCAGCCCCAGCATTTT	CASSPDRHNQPQHF
TRBJ1-5	TRBV10-3	many	TRBD1	TGTGCCGTAAGACAGGGACTCAATCAGCCCCAGCATTTT	CAVRQGLNQPQHF
TRBJ2-5	TRBV7-8	.	.	TGTGCCAGCAGCCCCCTGGGCACACAAGAGACCCAGTACTTC	CASSPLGTQETQYF
TRBJ2-5	TRBV7-9	.	TRBD1	TGTGCCAGCAGCTTCGTCCCGGGACAGGGGGGCGAGACCCAGTACTTC	CASSFVPGQGGETQYF
TRBJ1-5	TRBV6-6	many	.	TGTGCCAGCAGCCAACAGGGTAGCAATCAGCCCCAGCATTTT	CASSQQGSNQPQHF
TRBJ2-7	TRBV20-1	many	TRBD1	TGCAGTGCTGCAGGGGGTTCCTCGAGGTTGAAGCAGTACTTC	CSAAGGSSRLKQYF
TRBJ1-5	TRBV24-1	many	.	TGTGCCACCACAAAAACCGACGGGATCCACAATCAGCCCCAGCATTTT	CATTKTDGIHNQPQHF
TRBJ2-5	TRBV10-3	few	.	TGTGCCATCAGTGAGGCTAGAACGTACCAAGAGACCCAGTACTTC	CAISEARTYQETQYF